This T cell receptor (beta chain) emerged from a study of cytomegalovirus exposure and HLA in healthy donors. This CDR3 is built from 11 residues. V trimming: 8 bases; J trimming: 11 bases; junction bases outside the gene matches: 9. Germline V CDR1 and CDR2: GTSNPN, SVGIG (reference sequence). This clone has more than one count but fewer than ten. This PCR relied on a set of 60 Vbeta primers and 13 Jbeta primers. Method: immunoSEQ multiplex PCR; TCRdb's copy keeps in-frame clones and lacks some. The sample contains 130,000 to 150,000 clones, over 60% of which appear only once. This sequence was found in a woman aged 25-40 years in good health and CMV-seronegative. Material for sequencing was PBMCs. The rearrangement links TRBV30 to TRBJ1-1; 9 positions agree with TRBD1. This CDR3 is CAMDRGVAAFF. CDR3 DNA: TGTGCCATGGACAGGGGAGTAGCGGCTTTCTTT.